Below, 31 T cell receptor beta chains from the same sample are listed, as sequenced in a study of T cell repertoires in cytomegalovirus infection. From the reads, TCRdb called clonotypes with MiXCR, one entry per CDR3 protein. The table has around 170,000 distinct CDR3 sequences, under 15% seen once. Sample: PBMCs. The receptors derive from a human donor in good health (CMV status not recorded). Some clones in this sample may be carry-over from other donors' samples.

This clonotype was seen a handful of times. The chain uses TRBV20-1 and TRBJ2-7; 12 bases agree with TRBD1. This CDR3 has 14 amino acids. Germline trimming cut 7 bases from V and 5 bases from J; bases unmatched to any gene: 9. Per the germline V gene, CDR1 is DFQATT and CDR2 is SNEGSKA (reference sequence). As DNA, the CDR3 is TGCAGTGTAATCCCGGGACAGGGGGCCCACGAGCAGTACTTC. It codes for CSVIPGQGAHEQYF.

V is TRBV7-2 and J is TRBJ2-7; D remains ambiguous. V was shortened by 5 bases and J by 0 bases, with 11 bases between the two germline ends. In germline, CDR1 is SGHTA, CDR2 FQGNSA. This CDR3 is 14 amino acids long. The CDR3 DNA reads TGTGCCAGCAGCCGGAGTCGTAGCTCCTACGAGCAGTACTTC. It codes for CASSRSRSSYEQYF. The complete variable domain, with remaining parts taken from reference TRBV7-2 and TRBJ2-7, reads GAGVSQSPSNKVTEKGKDVELRCDPISGHTALYWYRQSLGQGLEFLIYFQGNSAPDKSGLPSDRFSAERTGGSVSTLTIQRTQQEDSAVYLCASSRSRSSYEQYFGPGTRLTVT.

The chain joins TRBV15 to TRBJ1-2; 7 positions match TRBD1. V shed 2 bases and J 3 bases; nucleotides not matched to a gene: 15. The CDR3 sequence is 18 residues long. CDR1 is LNHNV, CDR2 YYDKDF, per germline (reference sequence). The DNA for the CDR3 is TGTGCCACCAGCAGATTAGCCCGTTCGACAGGGAACCACTATGGCTACACCTTC. Protein sequence: CATSRLARSTGNHYGYTF.

This clonotype was seen ten or more times. The chain uses TRBV18 and TRBJ2-7; TRBD2 matches at 11 bases. V was clipped by 5 bases and J by 0 bases; unmatched bases: 9. This CDR3 region has 17 residues. Germline CDR1 reads KGHSH; CDR2 reads LQKENI. CDR3 region: CASSAIPGLADSYEQYF. DNA of the CDR3: TGTGCCAGCTCAGCCATCCCGGGACTAGCGGACTCCTACGAGCAGTACTTC.

This clonotype has only a few counts. This sequence joins TRBV12-5 and TRBJ1-2, with TRBD1 identical over 7 bases. The CDR3 is 13 residues long. The V gene end was trimmed by 7 bases and the J gene end by 8 bases; junction bases not matched to a gene: 10. The germline V gene has CDR1 LGHNT and CDR2 FRNRAP. The CDR3 is CASALQGLEGYTF. The CDR3 DNA reads TGTGCTAGTGCCCTACAGGGGCTGGAAGGCTACACCTTC.

This clonotype turned up a few times. This rearrangement joins TRBV29-1 to TRBJ1-1; 10 bases are a match to TRBD1. From germline, CDR1 is SQVTM and CDR2 ANQGSEA. The CDR3 sequence is 12 residues long. J gave up 5 bases and V 6 bases, and 3 bases lay outside the gene matches. The DNA for the CDR3 is TGCAGCGTCGGACAGGGGGTAACTGAAGCTTTCTTT. It translates to CSVGQGVTEAFF.

The chain joins TRBV7-9 to TRBJ1-1; 9 nucleotides line up with TRBD1. The CDR3 spans 17 residues. CDR1 is SEHNR and CDR2 is FQNEAQ in the germline V gene (reference sequence). The ends lost 3 bases at V and 1 base at J; junction bases unmatched: 9. CDR3 protein: CASSFSGMGQGNTEAFF. In nucleotides, the CDR3 is TGTGCCAGCAGCTTCTCGGGGATGGGACAGGGGAACACTGAAGCTTTCTTT. Full variable domain (missing parts from reference TRBV7-9 and TRBJ1-1): DTGVSQNPRHKITKRGQNVTFRCDPISEHNRLYWYRQTLGQGPEFLTYFQNEAQLEKSRLLSDRFSAERPKGSFSTLEIQRTEQGDSAMYLCASSFSGMGQGNTEAFFGQGTRLTVV.

This clonotype was recorded a few times. V usage is TRBV6-6 and J usage is TRBJ2-3, with TRBD1 identical over 7 bases. V trimming: 2 bases; J trimming: 0 bases; junction bases outside the gene matches: 2. The germline CDR1 and CDR2 sequences are MNHNY and SVGAGI (reference sequence). The CDR3 totals 15 residues. CDR3 bases: TGTGCCAGCAGTTACCGGGACAGAAGCACAGATACGCAGTATTTT. Translating it yields CASSYRDRSTDTQYF.

V usage is TRBV27 and J usage is TRBJ2-3; no reliable D call. Trimming removed 1 base at V and 6 bases at J, with 2 bases between. Germline-derived CDR1 and CDR2 are MNHEY and SMNVEV (reference sequence). This CDR3 contains 11 residues. The CDR3 loop reads CASSLFDTQYF. For the CDR3, the DNA is TGTGCCAGCAGTTTATTTGATACGCAGTATTTT.

This clonotype was observed at least ten times. The chain couples TRBV5-1 to TRBJ2-2; D assignment may be TRBD1 or TRBD2 (6 bases each). V was cut by 4 bases and J by 3 bases, with 13 bases left in between. Germline V gives CDR1 SGHRS, CDR2 YFSETQ. CDR3 length: 15 amino acids. Here the CDR3 reads CASSPIRGDTGELFF. The CDR3, as DNA: TGCGCCAGCAGCCCCATTAGGGGGGACACCGGGGAGCTGTTTTTT.

This clonotype was seen ten or more times. This chain links TRBV28 with TRBJ2-7; no reliable D call. The V end was cut by 2 bases, the J end by 3 bases, with 8 bases between. Germline V lookup: CDR1 MDHEN, CDR2 SYDVKM. The CDR3 extends over 13 amino acids. The CDR3 protein is CASSLGVVYEQYF. The DNA of the CDR3 is TGTGCCAGCAGTTTAGGAGTAGTCTACGAGCAGTACTTC.

This clonotype showed up many times. The J gene is TRBJ2-1, the V gene TRBV27; 8 bases are a match to TRBD1. The V gene end was trimmed by 5 bases and the J gene end by 5 bases; junction bases not matched to a gene: 2. The CDR3 is 13 amino acids. From germline, CDR1 is MNHEY and CDR2 SMNVEV (reference sequence). The CDR3 DNA reads as TGTGCCAGCAGTAGACAGGGGAACAATGAGCAGTTCTTC. This codes for CASSRQGNNEQFF.

This clonotype was detected only a few times. The chain is built from TRBV9 and TRBJ2-5, with TRBD2 identical over 11 bases. The V gene end was trimmed by 5 bases and the J gene end by 1 base; junction bases not matched to a gene: 7. CDR3 size: 16 residues. Germline lookup yields CDR1 SGDLS and CDR2 YYNGEE. In nucleotides, the CDR3 is TGTGCCAGCAGTCAAGGGACTAGCGGACCCCAAGAGACCCAGTACTTC. It specifies CASSQGTSGPQETQYF. Full variable domain (remainder filled in from reference TRBV9 and TRBJ2-5): DSGVTQTPKHLITATGQRVTLRCSPRSGDLSVYWYQQSLDQGLQFLIQYYNGEERAKGNILERFSAQQFPDLHSELNLSSLELGDSALYFCASSQGTSGPQETQYFGPGTRLLVL.

This clonotype was picked up a small number of times. The gene calls are TRBV6-5 and TRBJ2-3, with 13 nucleotides matching TRBD2. There are 16 residues in the CDR3. V shed 6 bases, J shed 2 bases, and the junction held 5 bases outside the gene matches. Germline values: CDR1 MNHEY, CDR2 SVGAGI. CDR3 coding DNA: TGTGCCAGCAGCCGACTAGCGGGAGGCAACACAGATACGCAGTATTTT. This codes for CASSRLAGGNTDTQYF.

About this clonotype: A read error may be the cause here, since a much bigger clone is one base away. The rearrangement uses TRBV7-2 and TRBJ1-2; D is possibly TRBD1 (5 bases). The germline V gene encodes CDR1 SGHTA and CDR2 FQGNSA. CDR3 length equals 14 residues. The DNA of the CDR3 is TGTGCCAACAGCTTAGGTCACAGTACAGGCGGCTACACCTTC. Protein: CANSLGHSTGGYTF.

The chain carries TRBV30 and TRBJ1-1, with a weak D call TRBD1 (5 bases). V dropped 5 bases and J dropped 0 bases, with 7 bases sitting between them. CDR3 length: 12 amino acids. Germline values: CDR1 GTSNPN, CDR2 SVGIG (reference sequence). CDR3 protein: CAWEQVNTEAFF. CDR3 DNA sequence: TGTGCCTGGGAACAGGTGAACACTGAAGCTTTCTTT. Looking up the rest from reference TRBV30 and TRBJ1-1 gives the full variable domain: SQTIHQWPATLVQPVGSPLSLECTVEGTSNPNLYWYRQAAGRGLQLLFYSVGIGQISSEVPQNLSASRPQDRQFILSSKKLLLSDSGFYLCAWEQVNTEAFFGQGTRLTVV.

In its sample, this clonotype was seen many times. The rearrangement uses TRBV7-8 and TRBJ2-1; 9 bases line up with TRBD1. The length of the CDR3 is 16 residues. Germline V gives CDR1 SGHVS, CDR2 FQNEAQ. The trim removed 5 bases at V and 7 bases at J, leaving 12 bases unmatched. CDR3 coding DNA: TGTGCCAGCAGCGGACGATACAGGGGGCCGAGAAATGAGCAGTTCTTC. This encodes CASSGRYRGPRNEQFF.

Concerning this clonotype itself: It may be a read error: a sequence one base away is much more abundant. CDR3 sequence (DNA): TGTGCCGGCAGCTCTAGCGGGAGGGCGAACACCGGGGAGCTGTTTTTT. Amino acid sequence: CAGSSSGRANTGELFF. V gene TRBV5-4 combines with J gene TRBJ2-2; 12 positions agree with TRBD2. CDR1 is SGHNT and CDR2 is YYREEE in the germline V gene (reference sequence). The CDR3 spans 16 residues. The complete variable domain, with remaining parts taken from reference TRBV5-4 and TRBJ2-2, reads ETGVTQSPTHLIKTRGQQVTLRCSSQSGHNTVSWYQQALGQGPQFIFQYYREEENGRGNFPPRFSGLQFPNYSSELNVNALELDDSALYLCAGSSSGRANTGELFFGEGSRLTVL.

The CDR3 loop is CASTRSPQGGGYTF. The CDR3 nucleotides are TGTGCCAGCACCCGATCCCCACAGGGTGGGGGCTACACCTTC. J is TRBJ1-2 and V is TRBV2, with a tentative D call TRBD1 (6 bases). Germline values: CDR1 SNHLY, CDR2 FYNNEI. Trimming took off 7 bases at V and 8 bases at J, with 20 bases between the two ends. The CDR3 is 14 amino acids.

This clonotype has ten or more counts. The chain is built from TRBV7-9 and TRBJ2-1; the D gene is possibly TRBD2 (6 bases). The CDR3 contains 18 residues. V shed 1 base and J shed 1 base, with 17 bases lying between them. Germline V gene data show CDR1 as SEHNR and CDR2 as FQNEAQ (reference sequence). In DNA, the CDR3 is TGTGCCAGCAGCTTAGATCCTTGGCGGGAAAGGTCCTACAATGAGCAGTTCTTC. Translation gives CASSLDPWRERSYNEQFF.

The rearrangement joins TRBV4-2 to TRBJ2-7; unclear D gene. Trimming took off 4 bases at V and 6 bases at J, with 13 bases between the two ends. CDR1 LGHNA and CDR2 YNFKEQ come from the germline V gene. The CDR3 loop spans 13 amino acids. CDR3: CASSPTMGSEQYF. The CDR3 DNA reads as TGTGCCAGCAGCCCGACGATGGGCAGCGAGCAGTACTTC.

A few counts support this clonotype. The chain recombines TRBV29-1 with TRBJ2-1; D gene uncertain. Deletions cut 4 bases from V and 6 bases from J, with 13 bases between. Germline V lookup: CDR1 SQVTM, CDR2 ANQGSEA. The CDR3 totals 13 residues. The CDR3 loop is CSVGQALGNEQFF. As DNA, the CDR3 is TGCAGCGTTGGTCAGGCTCTTGGCAATGAGCAGTTCTTC.

This clonotype was counted a few times. This chain links TRBV4-3 with TRBJ2-1; 7 bases agree with TRBD2. Germline trimming cut 5 bases from V and 5 bases from J; bases unmatched to any gene: 9. CDR1 is LGHNA and CDR2 is YSLEER in the germline V gene. This CDR3 has 15 amino acids. CDR3 protein: CASSNIPGTNNEQFF. The CDR3 DNA is TGCGCCAGCAGCAATATACCGGGGACTAACAATGAGCAGTTCTTC.

The genes are TRBV23-1 and TRBJ2-3; the D is unclear. TRBV23-1 is known as an ORF, though its function is uncertain. Trimming took off 0 bases at V and 2 bases at J, with 9 bases between the two ends. The CDR3 is 15 residues long. CDR3 nucleotide sequence: TGCGCCAGCAGTCAATCTCGGACCTACACAGATACGCAGTATTTT. It codes for CASSQSRTYTDTQYF.

This clonotype was counted ten times or more. The V call is TRBV12-3 or TRBV12-4, the J call TRBJ2-1; TRBD1 matches at 11 bases. V lost 5 bases and J lost 6; bases outside the gene matches: 6. CDR3 length equals 15 residues. The DNA of the CDR3 is TGTGCCAGCAGTCTGAGGACAGGGGGCCTCAATGAGCAGTTCTTC. This encodes CASSLRTGGLNEQFF.

This clonotype was counted ten times or more. V usage is TRBV7-2 and J usage is TRBJ2-3; D may match TRBD1 or TRBD2 (5 bases each). Germline CDR1 SGHTA, CDR2 FQGNSA. V was clipped by 5 bases and J by 2 bases, with 8 bases between them. The CDR3 totals 13 residues. The CDR3 nucleotides are TGTGCCAGCAGCGGGGGTTTCACAGATACGCAGTATTTT. Protein: CASSGGFTDTQYF.

This clonotype was observed at least ten times. The chain has TRBV20-1 and TRBJ1-5; the D gene is possibly TRBD1 (5 bases). V was shortened by 0 bases and J by 3 bases, with 12 bases between the two germline ends. The CDR3 spans 15 residues. CDR1 and CDR2 (germline): DFQATT, SNEGSKA (reference sequence). CDR3 in DNA: TGCAGTGCTAGAGATTCCCGACAGCTCAATCAGCCCCAGCATTTT. Residues: CSARDSRQLNQPQHF.

The chain has TRBV29-1 and TRBJ2-3, with D maybe TRBD1 (6 bases). The CDR3 length is 13 residues. Germline V lookup: CDR1 SQVTM, CDR2 ANQGSEA. The CDR3, as DNA: TGCACCGATTCTCCGGGCTCCAGGGGTACGCAGTATTTT. Its protein product is CTDSPGSRGTQYF.

CDR3 in DNA: TGTGCCAGCAGCTTAGCGGGACTAGCGGGAAAGTGGCCCTACAATGAGCAGTTCTTC. It encodes CASSLAGLAGKWPYNEQFF. The rearrangement joins TRBV7-3 to TRBJ2-1, with TRBD2 matching over 13 bases. V dropped 2 bases and J dropped 2; count of bases not matched to a gene: 9. The CDR3 length is 19 residues. Germline V lookup: CDR1 SGHTA, CDR2 FQGTGA. Using reference TRBV7-3 and TRBJ2-1 for the parts outside the CDR3, the full variable domain is GAGVSQTPSNKVTEKGKYVELRCDPISGHTALYWYRQSLGQGPEFLIYFQGTGAADDSGLPNDRFFAVRPEGSVSTLKIQRTERGDSAVYLCASSLAGLAGKWPYNEQFFGPGTRLTVL.

The CDR3 protein is CASSLSGGPHNEQFF. In nucleotides, the CDR3 is TGCGCCAGCAGCTTGAGCGGGGGGCCCCACAATGAGCAGTTCTTC. The chain uses TRBV5-1 and TRBJ2-1; 9 bases are shared with TRBD2. Germline-derived CDR1 and CDR2 are SGHRS and YFSETQ. The CDR3 is 15 amino acids. Germline trimming cut 1 base from V and 5 bases from J; bases unmatched to any gene: 4.

To note about this clonotype: One end of the junction varies from germline; a read error may be responsible. The chain has TRBV12-3 or TRBV12-4 and TRBJ1-1; possible D gene TRBD1, 5 bases. The CDR3 has 13 residues. CDR3 in amino acids: CASSLTEGTEALF. Written as DNA, the CDR3 is TGTGCCAGCAGTTTAACTGAGGGGACTGAAGCTCTCTTT.